This record covers a single T cell receptor beta chain. The data belong to a study of coeliac disease. Whole-study context: Refractory type I patients had no gluten-free diet response for over 12 months.

The junction had 5 bases not matched to a gene; V was cut back by 2 bases and J by 4 bases. This CDR3 contains 15 residues. In germline, CDR1 is MNHEY, CDR2 SMNVEV (reference sequence). The table came from immunoSEQ multiplex PCR; TCRdb's copy has only in-frame clones and leaves some out. The table includes about 8,000 clones, under 65% detected once. Sequencing used one aliquot of over 400,000 cells per fraction. Sequenced sample: intraepithelial lymphocytes from the gut. V gene TRBV27 combines with J gene TRBJ2-1; TRBD2 agrees at 7 bases. This TCR came from a woman in her fifties or sixties with celiac disease. CDR3 region: CASSLIASGYNEQFF. For the CDR3, the DNA is TGTGCCAGCAGTTTAATCGCTAGCGGATACAATGAGCAGTTCTTC.